This TCR beta chain was found in a study of radiotherapy plus CTLA-4 blockade in lung cancer. Study-level findings and limits: Reports state that early shifts in blood T cell clones, with interferon-beta, best predicted response. TCR clones from tumors expanded in blood after radiotherapy plus ipilimumab.

Comment on this clone: The antigen remains undetermined.

Method: immunoSEQ multiplex PCR; TCRdb's copy keeps in-frame clones and lacks some. Of 30,000 or so clones in the sample, 78% are singletons; the top ten hold 6.5% to 9%. Patients with chemo-refractory metastatic non-small-cell lung cancer received focal radiation plus CTLA-4 blockade with ipilimumab. Trimming took off 3 bases at V and 3 bases at J, with 1 base between the two ends. This CDR3 comprises 11 residues. Germline V lookup: CDR1 SNHLY, CDR2 FYNNEI. The sample in question was peripheral blood, obtained from a patient treated with radiotherapy plus ipilimumab. This TCR came from a human donor with non-small cell lung cancer who had stable disease on radiotherapy plus ipilimumab. This chain connects TRBV2 to TRBJ2-3; no reliable D call. The CDR3 loop is CASSDTDTQYF. In DNA, the CDR3 is TGTGCCAGCAGTGATACAGATACGCAGTATTTT. Variable domain in full (rest from reference TRBV2 and TRBJ2-3): EPEVTQTPSHQVTQMGQEVILRCVPISNHLYFYWYRQILGQKVEFLVSFYNNEISEKSEIFDDQFSVERPDGSNFTLKIRSTKLEDSAMYFCASSDTDTQYFGPGTRLTVL.